This paragraph covers one TCR beta chain sequence. This sample also contains other DNA sequences that code for the same CDR3. The data belong to a study of T cell changes during pregnancy in multiple sclerosis. Libraries were prepared by immunoSEQ multiplex PCR; TCRdb keeps only in-frame clonotypes and omits some of them. The profile shows 49,000 or so clones, about 91% of them singletons. Germline-derived CDR1 and CDR2 are ENHRY and SYGVKD. V trimming: 6 bases; J trimming: 4 bases; junction bases outside the gene matches: 9. The CDR3 loop spans 15 amino acids. V usage is TRBV10-3 and J usage is TRBJ2-7; 10 positions agree with TRBD2. This TCR was recovered from a female donor in good health, enrolled as a control in a pregnancy study. The sample was CD4+ T cells from peripheral blood mononuclear cells, taken in the second trimester of pregnancy. The CDR3 is CAISGAGTSAYEQYF. The DNA for the CDR3 is TGTGCCATCAGCGGGGCCGGGACTAGCGCGTACGAGCAGTACTTC.